These 25 T cell receptor beta chains share one sample of origin, sequenced in a study of shared clonotypes between healthy human individuals. Sequencing was performed with immunoSEQ multiplex PCR; in TCRdb, only in-frame clones are kept and a portion is missing. The table lists approximately 2.5 million clones, around nine tenths of them singletons, with about 0.13% in the top ten. The sequenced material came from naive CD4+ T cells sorted from blood. Noted subset: CD45RA+ positively selected. These receptors were obtained from a man between 18 and 29 years old in good health.

V gene TRBV5-4 combines with J gene TRBJ2-5; 7 bases are a match to TRBD1. V shed 3 bases and J 1 base; nucleotides not matched to a gene: 6. In germline, CDR1 is SGHNT, CDR2 YYREEE (reference sequence). The CDR3 runs to 15 residues. This CDR3 reads CASSSNDRAQETQYF. DNA for the CDR3: TGTGCCAGCAGCTCTAACGACAGGGCCCAAGAGACCCAGTACTTC.

V gene TRBV19 combines with J gene TRBJ1-2, with TRBD1 as a possible D gene (6 bases). V lost 3 bases and J 7 bases, leaving 12 bases between the germline ends. Germline-derived CDR1 and CDR2 are LNHDA and SQIVND (reference sequence). This CDR3 region has 13 residues. The CDR3: CASSIDPTGGYTF. CDR3 in DNA: TGTGCCAGTAGTATTGACCCGACAGGTGGCTACACCTTC.

The chain is built from TRBV9 and TRBJ2-2; perhaps D is TRBD1 or TRBD2 (5 bases each). Germline lookup yields CDR1 SGDLS and CDR2 YYNGEE. This CDR3 contains 15 residues. V was pared by 5 bases and J by 4 bases, with 15 bases between. In DNA, the CDR3 is TGTGCCAGCAGTGATACCGGGACCACCACCGGGGAGCTGTTTTTT. Its translation is CASSDTGTTTGELFF.

The chain combines TRBV5-4 with TRBJ1-3, with 8 bases lining up with TRBD1. CDR1 is SGHNT, CDR2 YYREEE, per germline (reference sequence). The CDR3 runs 16 residues. The V gene end was trimmed by 2 bases and the J gene end by 3 bases; junction bases not matched to a gene: 7. This CDR3 reads CASSLRTGTIGNTIYF. The CDR3 coding sequence is TGTGCCAGCAGCTTACGGACAGGGACTATTGGAAACACCATATATTTT.

V gene TRBV10-2 combines with J gene TRBJ2-7; tentatively, D is TRBD1 (5 bases). Trimming stripped 0 bases from V and 2 bases from J, with 11 bases between. Germline CDR1 and CDR2: WSHSY and SAAADI. The CDR3 totals 15 residues. The CDR3 DNA follows: TGCGCCAGCAGTGAGTCGACAGCGAAGACCTACGAGCAGTACTTC. The encoded protein is CASSESTAKTYEQYF.

The chain combines TRBV5-1 with TRBJ1-2; D is unresolved. Germline V gene sequence: CDR1 SGHRS, CDR2 YFSETQ. The length of the CDR3 is 13 residues. Trimming left V 4 bases short and J 8 bases short, with 15 bases between. The CDR3 spells CASSPMWGRGYTF. As DNA, the CDR3 is TGCGCCAGCAGCCCGATGTGGGGTCGGGGCTACACCTTC.

This sequence joins TRBV11-3 and TRBJ2-1; D unclear. V lost 4 bases and J 7 bases, leaving 8 bases between the germline ends. The CDR3 extends over 12 amino acids. Germline-derived CDR1 and CDR2 are SGHNT and YENEEA. The CDR3 bases are TGTGCCAGCAGCTCTGTCGGGAATGAGCAGTTCTTC. This sequence encodes CASSSVGNEQFF.

J is TRBJ2-7 and V is TRBV6-5; possibly TRBD2 for D (6 bases). Germline V CDR1 and CDR2: MNHEY, SVGAGI. The CDR3 contains 15 residues. Between the trimmed V and J ends, which lost 10 bases and 4 bases, there was a span of 23 bases. For the CDR3, the DNA is TGTGCCACAGAGGCCTCCGGGACTGCCTCATACGAGCAGTACTTC. It codes for CATEASGTASYEQYF.

The sample holds one count of this clone. CDR3 sequence: CASSSPGSREQYF. CDR3 sequence (DNA): TGTGCCAGCAGCAGTCCGGGGAGTCGGGAGCAGTACTTC. V usage is TRBV5-4 and J usage is TRBJ2-7; D is perhaps TRBD2 (5 bases). The CDR3 spans 13 residues. Germline CDR1 SGHNT, CDR2 YYREEE (reference sequence). V dropped 4 bases and J dropped 7 bases, with 15 bases sitting between them.

As regards this clone: The same CDR3 is also encoded by other DNA sequences in this sample. V usage is TRBV6-1 and J usage is TRBJ1-2, with 7 bases aligning to TRBD1. CDR3 size: 14 residues. Germline CDR1 reads MNHNS; CDR2 reads SASEGT. The J segment lost 1 base and the V segment lost 6 bases, leaving 5 bases of the junction unmatched. The CDR3 nucleotides read TGTGCCAGCAGGAGAACAGGGGTTAACTATGGCTACACCTTC. It encodes CASRRTGVNYGYTF.

The J gene is TRBJ1-3, the V gene TRBV9; TRBD1 agrees at 7 bases. Germline V CDR1 and CDR2: SGDLS, YYNGEE. V trimming: 0 bases; J trimming: 5 bases; junction bases outside the gene matches: 14. This CDR3 is built from 18 residues. CDR3 loop: CASSVATGAGGARNTIYF. The CDR3 DNA reads TGTGCCAGCAGCGTAGCTACTGGGGCAGGGGGTGCTAGAAACACCATATATTTT.

The chain couples TRBV19 to TRBJ1-2; D not resolved. The CDR3 loop spans 15 amino acids. The V and J ends lost 1 base and 0 bases respectively, with 9 bases between them. CDR1 is LNHDA and CDR2 is SQIVND in the germline V gene (reference sequence). CDR3 loop: CASSIAEAPNYGYTF. The CDR3 bases are TGTGCCAGTAGTATAGCTGAGGCTCCTAACTATGGCTACACCTTC.

The chain is built from TRBV14 and TRBJ2-2; 7 nucleotides line up with TRBD1. The J segment lost 2 bases and the V segment lost 2 bases, leaving 8 bases of the junction unmatched. Germline assignment: CDR1 SGHDN and CDR2 FVKESK. This CDR3 comprises 17 residues. The CDR3 nucleotides read TGTGCCAGCAGCCAACGGCTGAGGGGGCGCAACACCGGGGAGCTGTTTTTT. Translation: CASSQRLRGRNTGELFF. The entire variable domain, with the rest obtained from reference TRBV14 and TRBJ2-2, is as follows: EAGVTQFPSHSVIEKGQTVTLRCDPISGHDNLYWYRRVMGKEIKFLLHFVKESKQDESGMPNNRFLAERTGGTYSTLKVQPAELEDSGVYFCASSQRLRGRNTGELFFGEGSRLTVL.

The CDR3 DNA reads as TGTGCCAGCGGGCCGAACAGACAGCGCTCCAATCAGCCCCAGCATTTT. Its translation is CASGPNRQRSNQPQHF. This sequence joins TRBV27 and TRBJ1-5, with D possibly being TRBD1 (5 bases). CDR1 is MNHEY and CDR2 is SMNVEV in the germline V gene (reference sequence). CDR3 length equals 16 residues. Trimming left V 8 bases short and J 3 bases short, with 20 bases between.

This clone was seen once. This chain joins TRBV4-3 and TRBJ2-3; either TRBD1 or TRBD2 may supply D (5 bases each). The CDR3 runs to 15 residues. Germline loops: CDR1 LGHNA, CDR2 YSLEER. Trimming shortened V by 2 bases and J by 5 bases, and 14 bases separated the two germline ends. CDR3 protein: CASSQIVGAGDTQYF. The CDR3 DNA is TGCGCCAGCAGCCAAATCGTAGGGGCGGGAGATACGCAGTATTTT.

The rearrangement links TRBV2 to TRBJ2-7, with a tentative D call TRBD2 (6 bases). CDR1 and CDR2 from the germline V gene are SNHLY and FYNNEI. V was trimmed by 6 bases and J by 2 bases, leaving 11 bases between them. CDR3 size: 13 residues. The CDR3 loop is CASSNQRAYEQYF. The CDR3 DNA follows: TGTGCCAGCAGCAATCAGCGGGCCTACGAGCAGTACTTC.

The V gene is TRBV11-2, the J gene TRBJ1-6, with TRBD1 identical over 7 bases. The CDR3 spans 14 residues. The germline gives CDR1 SGHAT, CDR2 FQNNGV. V was pared by 5 bases and J by 10 bases, with 8 bases of the junction left unmatched. DNA of the CDR3: TGTGCCAGCAGCGGTAACAGGGGTCACTCACCCCTCCACTTT. Translation gives CASSGNRGHSPLHF. Drawing the rest from reference TRBV11-2 and TRBJ1-6, the complete variable domain is EAGVAQSPRYKIIEKRQSVAFWCNPISGHATLYWYQQILGQGPKLLIQFQNNGVVDDSQLPKDRFSAERLKGVDSTLKIQPAKLEDSAVYLCASSGNRGHSPLHFGNGTRLTVT.

The V and J genes are TRBV23-1 and TRBJ1-4; D ambiguous. TRBV23-1 is an ORF; its function is uncertain. V shed 0 bases and J shed 7 bases, with 15 bases lying between them. The CDR3 is 16 amino acids. The CDR3 nucleotides read TGCGCCAGCAGTCAATCGAAGAGGGAAGCAGGTGAAAAACTGTTTTTT. As protein: CASSQSKREAGEKLFF.

The genes are TRBV9 and TRBJ1-1; D gene unclear. V gave up 0 bases and J gave up 0 bases, with 9 bases separating them. The germline gives CDR1 SGDLS, CDR2 YYNGEE. The length of the CDR3 is 15 residues. CDR3 in amino acids: CASSVGLTMNTEAFF. CDR3 nucleotides: TGTGCCAGCAGCGTAGGGTTAACGATGAACACTGAAGCTTTCTTT.

The chain couples TRBV6-1 to TRBJ2-3, with a tentative D call TRBD1 (5 bases). Germline-derived CDR1 and CDR2 are MNHNS and SASEGT. Between the trimmed V and J ends, which lost 4 bases and 6 bases, there was a span of 14 bases. CDR3 length: 14 residues. The CDR3 loop reads CASSGQQAPDTQYF. The CDR3 region has the DNA TGTGCCAGCAGTGGCCAACAGGCACCGGATACGCAGTATTTT.

To note about this clone: This same CDR3 is encoded by further DNA sequences in the sample. This chain joins TRBV5-1 and TRBJ1-1, with no clear D. Trimming took 4 bases from V and 1 from J, leaving 11 bases between them. CDR1 and CDR2 from the germline V gene are SGHRS and YFSETQ. This CDR3 comprises 14 residues. The CDR3 nucleotides read TGCGCCAGCAGCCGCGACATTTCGAACACTGAAGCTTTCTTT. It translates to CASSRDISNTEAFF.

The gene calls are TRBV30 and TRBJ1-1; D not resolved. CDR3 size: 15 residues. CDR1 and CDR2 (germline): GTSNPN, SVGIG (reference sequence). Trimming shortened V by 4 bases and J by 5 bases, and 20 bases separated the two germline ends. CDR3 region: CAWITWSRRGTEAFF. In nucleotides, the CDR3 is TGTGCCTGGATAACTTGGTCGAGACGGGGTACTGAAGCTTTCTTT.

V is TRBV28 and J is TRBJ2-7; 8 bases are a match to TRBD1. The CDR3 has 13 residues. Germline trimming cut 5 bases from V and 6 bases from J; bases unmatched to any gene: 6. Germline V gene sequence: CDR1 MDHEN, CDR2 SYDVKM. Written as DNA, the CDR3 is TGTGCCAGCAGTGGGACAGGTATCCTCGAGCAGTACTTC. Protein product: CASSGTGILEQYF.

This chain's CDR3 is CASSTTATANYGYTF. The CDR3 DNA follows: TGTGCCAGCTCAACGACAGCGACAGCTAACTATGGCTACACCTTC. The chain combines TRBV18 with TRBJ1-2; D might be TRBD1 (5 bases). The V gene lost 5 bases and the J gene lost 0 bases, with 13 bases spanning the gap. The germline V gene has CDR1 KGHSH and CDR2 LQKENI. This CDR3 contains 15 residues.

The CDR3 spells CASSLGWADYEQYF. The CDR3 region has the DNA TGCGCCAGCAGCTTGGGGTGGGCTGATTACGAGCAGTACTTC. V gene TRBV5-1 combines with J gene TRBJ2-7; D not certain. The CDR3 consists of 14 residues. Germline CDR1 and CDR2: SGHRS and YFSETQ. V was cut by 0 bases and J by 4 bases, with 11 bases left in between.